Shown below are 29 T cell receptor beta chains from a single sample sequenced in a study of T cell clonality in common variable immunodeficiency. The table came from immunoSEQ multiplex PCR; TCRdb's copy has only in-frame clones and leaves some out. Singletons are absent from the sample, which has roughly 30,000 clones. Sample: peripheral blood mononuclear cells. The receptors were sampled from a person aged 18-70 years in good health.

As regards this clone: The DNA ends 3 residues before the CDR3 does, and the rest of the CDR3 is filled in from the germline J gene. The rearrangement joins TRBV5-4 to TRBJ2-1, with a possible D match to TRBD1 (6 bases). This CDR3 region has 15 residues. Germline V gene sequence: CDR1 SGHNT, CDR2 YYREEE (reference sequence). V was shortened by 3 bases and J by 4 bases, with 14 bases between the two germline ends. The sequenced CDR3 bases are TGTGCCAGCAGCTCAAGACAGGCCACGTACAATGAG. Translating gives CASSSRQATYNE. The full CDR3 reads CASSSRQATYNEQFF.

This clone showed up many times. The DNA ends 3 residues before the CDR3 does, and the rest of the CDR3 is filled in from the germline J gene. The V call is TRBV9, the J call TRBJ2-7; possibly TRBD1 for D (5 bases). V lost 4 bases, J lost 2 bases, and 10 bases lay in between. This CDR3 spans 13 amino acids. Germline CDR1 SGDLS, CDR2 YYNGEE. The CDR3 protein is CASSRGSTYEQYF. The CDR3 bases that were read are TGTGCCAGCAGCAGGGGCTCTACCTACGAG.

This clone was picked up many times. The CDR3 extends 3 residues past the end of the read, so its final part is completed from the germline J gene. The chain carries TRBV5-6 and TRBJ1-2; a weak D match, TRBD1 (5 bases). Trimming left V 1 base short and J 3 bases short, with 10 bases between. The CDR3 has 14 residues. Germline assignment: CDR1 SGHDT and CDR2 YYEEEE. CDR3 DNA (partial): TGTGCCAGCAGCTTGTCCGGGGGGGACTATGGC. It translates to CASSLSGGDYG. The CDR3 in its entirety is CASSLSGGDYGYTF.

Concerning this clone itself: The read ends 3 residues shy of where the CDR3 ends; the end is completed using the germline J gene. The chain recombines TRBV7-3 with TRBJ1-2; D not resolved. Trimming left V 5 bases short and J 2 bases short, with 12 bases between. Germline loops: CDR1 SGHTA, CDR2 FQGTGA. This CDR3 is 14 amino acids long. CDR3 DNA, as far as it was read: TGTGCCAGCAGCCTGGCTGGAGGGAACTATGGC. Translation: CASSLAGGNYG. The whole CDR3 sequence is CASSLAGGNYGYTF.

This clone has a handful of counts. The missing CDR3 end, 3 residues past where the read stops, is filled in from the germline J gene. The chain couples TRBV18 to TRBJ2-3; TRBD1 aligns across 9 bases. Germline CDR1 is KGHSH and CDR2 is LQKENI. The CDR3 is 15 amino acids. CDR3 DNA, as far as it was read: TGTGCCAGCTCCCAACCCCCGGGACAGGGACAGCCG. Translating it yields CASSQPPGQGQP. The CDR3 as a whole reads CASSQPPGQGQPQYF.

In this sample, this clone turned up many times. The read ends 3 residues early relative to the CDR3; the germline J gene fills the gap. The chain employs TRBV14 and TRBJ1-1, with D tentatively TRBD1 (5 bases). Trimming stripped 5 bases from V and 6 bases from J, with 16 bases between. Germline CDR1 and CDR2: SGHDN and FVKESK. This CDR3 spans 14 amino acids. The CDR3 is CASSKFTGGAEAFF. CDR3 DNA (partial): TGTGCCAGCAGCAAATTCACAGGCGGCGCTGAA.

Concerning this clone itself: The read terminates 3 residues before the CDR3 end, so the remaining end is supplied by the germline J gene. The V call is TRBV5-8, the J call TRBJ1-4; 7 bases are shared with TRBD1. Germline V gene sequence: CDR1 SGHTS, CDR2 YDEGEE. This CDR3 is 15 amino acids long. V gave up 10 bases and J gave up 3 bases; unmatched junction bases: 12. The sequenced CDR3 bases are TGTGCCTGTCTATCACCTACAGGGGCTAATGAAAAA. This codes for CACLSPTGANEK. The complete CDR3 sequence is CACLSPTGANEKLFF.

The table lists this clone with many counts. The read ends 3 residues early relative to the CDR3; the germline J gene fills the gap. The chain employs TRBV7-8 and TRBJ2-7; 7 bases map to TRBD2. Trimming at V came to 3 bases and at J to 2 bases, leaving 4 bases not matched to a gene. Looked up from germline, CDR1 is SGHVS and CDR2 is FQNEAQ. The length of the CDR3 is 14 residues. The CDR3 here is CASSFTAGPYEQYF. CDR3 DNA (partial): TGTGCCAGCAGCTTTACAGCGGGACCCTACGAG.

This clone was seen a handful of times. The read comes to an end 3 residues before the CDR3 does, leaving the germline J gene to fill in the end. This sequence joins TRBV2 and TRBJ2-7, with 8 bases lining up with TRBD1. The J segment lost 5 bases and the V segment lost 6 bases, leaving 9 bases of the junction unmatched. Germline V gene lookup returns CDR1 SNHLY and CDR2 FYNNEI. The length of the CDR3 is 14 residues. Partial CDR3 DNA: TGTGCCAGCAGGGTAGGACAGGGTACCAACGAG. Translated: CASRVGQGTNE. From start to end, the CDR3 is CASRVGQGTNEQYF.

There are many counts of this clone. The read terminates 3 residues ahead of where the CDR3 ends, so the germline J gene completes it. The V and J genes are TRBV5-4 and TRBJ2-3; D gene uncertain. The V gene's germline CDR1 is SGHNT and CDR2 YYREEE (reference sequence). Between the trimmed V and J ends, which lost 6 bases and 5 bases, there was a span of 7 bases. The CDR3 has 11 amino acids. The CDR3 loop is CASKGVDTQYF. CDR3 bases read: TGTGCCAGCAAGGGTGTAGATACG.

Ten or more counts support this clone. The CDR3 goes on 3 residues after the read ends, and that part is filled in from the germline J gene. The rearrangement uses TRBV19 and TRBJ1-4; D might be TRBD1 (5 bases). The germline CDR1 and CDR2 sequences are LNHDA and SQIVND (reference sequence). The CDR3 consists of 16 residues. V was shortened by 8 bases and J by 3 bases, with 19 bases between the two germline ends. Incomplete CDR3 DNA: TGTGCCAGTGGAAGTATATCGTCGGGGGCTAATGAAAAA. This sequence encodes CASGSISSGANEK. The whole CDR3 region reads CASGSISSGANEKLFF.

This clone was observed at least ten times. The CDR3 is cut off 3 residues early in the read; its end comes from the germline J gene. The rearrangement joins TRBV18 to TRBJ2-2, with D perhaps TRBD2 (6 bases). CDR1 is KGHSH, CDR2 LQKENI, per germline. The CDR3 is 16 residues long. V dropped 3 bases and J dropped 0 bases, with 11 bases sitting between them. Incomplete CDR3 DNA: TGTGCCAGCTCACCCCTAGCGCCCACGAACACCGGGGAG. Residues: CASSPLAPTNTGE. The CDR3 as a whole reads CASSPLAPTNTGELFF.

The sample holds many counts of this clone. Read sequence stops 3 residues before the CDR3 end, and the germline J gene provides the missing end. This chain joins TRBV20-1 and TRBJ2-7; TRBD2 matches at 10 bases. Germline V gene lookup returns CDR1 DFQATT and CDR2 SNEGSKA (reference sequence). Losses at the gene ends were 5 bases for V and 4 bases for J; bases not matched to a gene: 8. CDR3 length equals 14 residues. The sequenced CDR3 bases are TGCAGTGCTCAGACTAGCGGGTACGGATACGAG. Its translation: CSAQTSGYGYE. Given in full, the CDR3 is CSAQTSGYGYEQYF.

This clone was counted many times. CDR3 loop: CASSLAGQGAFENTIYF. The covered CDR3 bases are TGCGCCAGCAGCTTGGCAGGACAGGGAGCCTTCGAGAACACC. The V and J genes are TRBV5-1 and TRBJ1-3, with 8 bases fitting TRBD1. The read gets to within 3 residues of the CDR3 end, and the germline J gene fills in the rest. Trimming took 0 bases from V and 7 from J; bases not matched to a gene: 12. Germline CDR1 and CDR2: SGHRS and YFSETQ. The CDR3 is 17 amino acids.

Only a few counts were recorded for this clone. The missing CDR3 end, 3 residues past where the read stops, is filled in from the germline J gene. The J gene is TRBJ2-7, the V gene TRBV11-3, with TRBD2 as a possible D gene (6 bases). The CDR3 extends over 14 amino acids. Trimming took off 5 bases at V and 5 bases at J, with 16 bases between the two ends. Per the germline V gene, CDR1 is SGHNT and CDR2 is YENEEA. CDR3 DNA (partial): TGTGCCAGCAGCGATAGGGACTCCCTCCACGAG. Its translation: CASSDRDSLHE. Given in full, the CDR3 is CASSDRDSLHEQYF.

This clone has ten or more counts. The read gets to within 3 residues of the CDR3 end, and the germline J gene fills in the rest. The chain couples TRBV3-1 (or the pseudogene TRBV3-2) to TRBJ2-7; a possible D gene is TRBD1 (5 bases). The CDR3 length is 14 residues. Germline V CDR1 and CDR2: LGHDT, YNNKEL (reference sequence). V shed 4 bases and J shed 0 bases, with 10 bases lying between them. CDR3 bases read: TGTGCCAGCAGCCTCGATCAGGGCTCCTACGAG. It specifies CASSLDQGSYE. In full, the CDR3 reads CASSLDQGSYEQYF.

This clone was observed at least ten times. From the germline J gene comes the end of the CDR3, since the read stops 3 residues before it. The gene calls are TRBV5-4 and TRBJ1-3; D remains unclear. The CDR3 extends over 14 amino acids. Trimming pared 4 bases from V and 2 bases from J, leaving 10 bases between. The V gene's germline CDR1 is SGHNT and CDR2 YYREEE (reference sequence). CDR3 DNA, as far as it was read: TGTGCCAGCAGCACTTCGGGGACTGGAAACACC. As protein: CASSTSGTGNT. The entire CDR3 protein is CASSTSGTGNTIYF.

In this sample, this clone turned up many times. The read terminates 3 residues before the CDR3 end, so the remaining end is supplied by the germline J gene. The chain is built from TRBV30 and TRBJ2-7; the match to TRBD1 covers 7 bases. V shed 4 bases, J shed 2 bases, and the junction held 2 bases outside the gene matches. CDR1 is GTSNPN and CDR2 is SVGIG in the germline V gene (reference sequence). The length of the CDR3 is 12 residues. The CDR3 region is CAWNRGPYEQYF. The sequenced CDR3 bases are TGTGCCTGGAACAGGGGACCCTACGAG. Full variable domain (missing parts from reference TRBV30 and TRBJ2-7): SQTIHQWPATLVQPVGSPLSLECTVEGTSNPNLYWYRQAAGRGLQLLFYSVGIGQISSEVPQNLSASRPQDRQFILSSKKLLLSDSGFYLCAWNRGPYEQYFGPGTRLTVT.

This clone occurred a few times. The CDR3 extends 3 residues past the end of the read, so its final part is completed from the germline J gene. The chain couples TRBV5-1 to TRBJ2-7, with 9 bases lining up with TRBD1. V shed 0 bases and J 5 bases; nucleotides not matched to a gene: 9. Germline CDR1 SGHRS, CDR2 YFSETQ. The CDR3 runs 16 residues. Here the CDR3 reads CASSLGGGTGPHEQYF. CDR3 DNA, as far as it was read: TGCGCCAGCAGCTTGGGGGGCGGGACAGGGCCCCACGAG.

This clone has more than one count but fewer than ten. The CDR3 extends 3 residues past the end of the read, so its final part is completed from the germline J gene. The rearrangement joins TRBV7-9 to TRBJ2-3; 7 bases fit TRBD2. This CDR3 is built from 15 residues. The V gene's germline CDR1 is SEHNR and CDR2 FQNEAQ (reference sequence). CDR3 sequence reads: CASSLGLLEREAQYF. The CDR3 DNA, read in part, is TGTGCCAGCAGCTTGGGACTATTAGAGAGAGAGGCG.

This clone was recorded at least ten times. Sequencing ends 3 residues short of the CDR3 end; the germline J gene provides the rest. The chain uses TRBV30 and TRBJ2-1; possibly TRBD2 for D (6 bases). Trimming removed 2 bases at V and 9 bases at J, with 17 bases between. Germline V gene sequence: CDR1 GTSNPN, CDR2 SVGIG (reference sequence). The CDR3 length is 14 residues. CDR3 sequence reads: CAWSSGGALAEQFF. The part of the CDR3 DNA that was read is TGTGCCTGGAGTTCCGGGGGAGCCTTGGCTGAG.

This clone has a handful of counts. The read ends 3 residues before the CDR3 terminus; that terminus is restored from the germline J gene. This sequence joins TRBV30 and TRBJ1-4; no reliable D call. The CDR3 contains 12 residues. Looked up from germline, CDR1 is GTSNPN and CDR2 is SVGIG (reference sequence). V was trimmed by 1 base and J by 5 bases, leaving 5 bases between them. Incomplete CDR3 DNA: TGTGCCTGGAGTGCATCCAATGAAAAA. Translating gives CAWSASNEK. The whole CDR3 is CAWSASNEKLFF.

This clone occurred a few times. The sequenced fragment ends 3 residues before the CDR3 boundary, so the rest is inferred from the germline J gene. The chain links TRBV11-3 to TRBJ2-1; TRBD2 is a possible D gene (6 bases). V was clipped by 5 bases and J by 5 bases, with 10 bases between them. This CDR3 has 13 amino acids. Germline CDR1 is SGHNT and CDR2 is YENEEA. The CDR3 sequence is CASSQGLNNEQFF. Incomplete CDR3 DNA: TGTGCCAGCAGCCAGGGACTGAACAATGAG.

This clone was detected ten times or more. The read finishes 3 residues shy of the CDR3 end, and the germline J gene is used to complete it. V and J are TRBV5-4 and TRBJ2-7; tentatively, D is TRBD1 (6 bases). Deletions cut 1 base from V and 2 bases from J, with 10 bases between. The germline gives CDR1 SGHNT, CDR2 YYREEE (reference sequence). This CDR3 is 14 amino acids long. The CDR3 is CASSLQGSTYEQYF. Incomplete CDR3 DNA: TGTGCCAGCAGCTTGCAGGGGTCAACCTACGAG.

This clone came up many times. The read gets to within 3 residues of the CDR3 end, and the germline J gene fills in the rest. The chain joins TRBV30 to TRBJ2-5; D not certain. V shed 0 bases and J shed 1 base, with 9 bases lying between them. The CDR3 sequence is 14 residues long. CDR1 and CDR2 (germline): GTSNPN, SVGIG (reference sequence). The CDR3 is CAWSVGRIQETQYF. The part of the CDR3 DNA that was read is TGTGCCTGGAGTGTAGGCAGAATCCAAGAGACC.

Comment on this clone: The read terminates 3 residues ahead of where the CDR3 ends, so the germline J gene completes it. The rearrangement uses TRBV7-9 and TRBJ1-1; 8 bases are a match to TRBD1. Germline assignment: CDR1 SEHNR and CDR2 FQNEAQ (reference sequence). V shed 5 bases, J shed 0 bases, and the junction held 5 bases outside the gene matches. CDR3 length equals 15 residues. Partial CDR3 DNA: TGTGCCAGCAGCAAGACAGGGGCCTTGAACACTGAA. It encodes CASSKTGALNTE. The full-length CDR3 reads as CASSKTGALNTEAFF. The full variable domain, rest sourced from reference TRBV7-9 and TRBJ1-1, is DTGVSQNPRHKITKRGQNVTFRCDPISEHNRLYWYRQTLGQGPEFLTYFQNEAQLEKSRLLSDRFSAERPKGSFSTLEIQRTEQGDSAMYLCASSKTGALNTEAFFGQGTRLTVV.

This clone was detected ten times or more. CDR3 loop: CSAVSLAGGPGTYTF. The sequenced CDR3 bases are TGCAGTGCTGTCTCACTAGCGGGGGGCCCCGGGACC. This chain joins TRBV20-1 and TRBJ1-2, with a possible D match to TRBD1 (6 bases). The read stops 3 residues short of the end of the CDR3; the missing end is completed from the germline J gene. The CDR3 has 15 residues. From germline, CDR1 is DFQATT and CDR2 SNEGSKA (reference sequence).

This clone appeared a few times. The DNA ends 3 residues before the CDR3 does, and the rest of the CDR3 is filled in from the germline J gene. The chain carries TRBV11-3 and TRBJ2-5, with TRBD1 matching 7 bases. Germline trimming cut 5 bases from V and 2 bases from J; bases unmatched to any gene: 8. CDR1 and CDR2 (germline): SGHNT, YENEEA. The CDR3 covers 15 residues. The CDR3 DNA, read in part, is TGTGCCAGCAGCGTTACCGGGACAGAGCAAGAGACC. This encodes CASSVTGTEQET. The CDR3, in full, reads CASSVTGTEQETQYF.

This clone has ten or more counts. The read terminates 3 residues before the CDR3 end, so the remaining end is supplied by the germline J gene. The rearrangement joins TRBV18 to TRBJ1-5; maybe TRBD1 (6 bases). CDR3 length: 16 residues. CDR1 is KGHSH, CDR2 LQKENI, per germline. With 3 bases removed from V and 2 bases from J, the gap between germline ends came to 14 bases. Partial CDR3 DNA: TGTGCCAGCTCACCTCAAACAGGGTGGGGCAATCAGCCC. Protein sequence: CASSPQTGWGNQP. The full CDR3 is CASSPQTGWGNQPQHF.